These T cell receptor beta chains were read from a single sample in a study of blood T cell repertoires in COVID-19. Clones were sequenced by immunoSEQ multiplex PCR, and TCRdb holds only the in-frame ones, with some missing. Of some 190,000 clones in the sample, roughly 76% are singletons; the top ten hold roughly 9.4%. Sequenced input: peripheral blood. These receptors were taken from a woman between 50 and 59 years old with active or convalescent COVID-19. The CDR3 runs from the conserved cysteine through the conserved F or W. The D gene is left open where the match is weak. The size entry is marked missing in some rows and otherwise reads once, few, many or a size class.

v_gene	abundance	d_gene	j_gene	CDR3nt	CDR3aa
TRBV30	.	TRBD1	TRBJ2-3	TGTGCCCAGGGAACAGGGGTGAGCACAGATACGCAGTATTTT	CAQGTGVSTDTQYF
TRBV19	.	TRBD1	TRBJ1-1	TGTGCCAGTAGTATAATGGGTGGACAGGGATCCGCTTTCTTT	CASSIMGGQGSAFF
TRBV5-5	once	.	TRBJ1-6	TGTGCCAGCAGCTTGGTCCTGGTGGGGGGTTCACCCCTCCACTTT	CASSLVLVGGSPLHF
TRBV7-3	.	TRBD2	TRBJ2-1	TGTGCCAGCAGCTTGGCGGGGGGGCACAATGAGCAGTTCTTC	CASSLAGGHNEQFF
TRBV4-3	once	.	TRBJ2-1	TGCGCCAGCAGCCTCCTCTTTGCGTCGAGCTCCTACAATGAGCAGTTCTTC	CASSLLFASSSYNEQFF
TRBV19	once	.	TRBJ2-1	TGTGCCAGTAGGAGCATCGACGGCAGGGTGCATGAGCAGTTCTTC	CASRSIDGRVHEQFF
TRBV7-2	.	.	TRBJ1-2	TGTGCCAGCAGCTTAATTGAGGGCGCGGAGGGCTACACCTTC	CASSLIEGAEGYTF
TRBV10-3	.	TRBD2	TRBJ2-3	TGTGCCATCATGGCTAGCGGGGGTTCTGACACAGATACGCAGTATTTT	CAIMASGGSDTDTQYF
TRBV7-2	.	TRBD1	TRBJ1-2	TGTGCCAGCAGCTTGACCGGGACAGGGGGTGGAGGCTACACCTTC	CASSLTGTGGGGYTF
TRBV5-4	.	TRBD2	TRBJ2-1	TGTGCCAGCAGCTTCACTAGCGGGAGGGCCATCGGTGAGCAGTTCTTC	CASSFTSGRAIGEQFF
TRBV28	.	.	TRBJ1-4	TGTGCCAGCGCTCCAGGGTCCCATAATGAAAAACTGTTTTTT	CASAPGSHNEKLFF
TRBV19	.	TRBD1	TRBJ2-6	TGTGCCAGTAGTAAAGGGACAGGGAGAGGCAGAGCTGGGGCCAACGTCCTGACTTTC	CASSKGTGRGRAGANVLTF
TRBV5-1	.	TRBD1	TRBJ1-5	TGCGCCAGCAGCCCCTCGACAGGGTTGGGTCAGCCCCAGCATTTT	CASSPSTGLGQPQHF
TRBV28	.	.	TRBJ1-5	TGTGCCAGCAGTTTGCCCGACAGTAGCAATCAGCCCCAGCATTTT	CASSLPDSSNQPQHF
TRBV30	.	.	TRBJ1-6	TGTGCCTGGAGGAAACTGAGCTCCTATAATTCACCCCTCCACTTT	CAWRKLSSYNSPLHF
TRBV4-3	.	.	TRBJ1-2	TGCGCCAGCAGCCAACCGGGGGAAGAGTATGGCTACACCTTC	CASSQPGEEYGYTF
TRBV4-2	.	.	TRBJ1-2	TGTGCCAGCAGCCAAGAATGGCAGATTAACTATGGCTACACCTTC	CASSQEWQINYGYTF
TRBV4-3	.	.	TRBJ2-2	TGCGCCAGCAGGGTAACCAGGAACACCGGGGAGCTGTTTTTT	CASRVTRNTGELFF
TRBV5-1	few	TRBD1	TRBJ1-2	TGCGCCAGCAGTCTAACCGGACAGGGGGCGAGTGGCTACACCTTC	CASSLTGQGASGYTF
TRBV2	once	.	TRBJ1-2	TGTGCCAGCAGGGCCTATGGCTACACCTTC	CASRAYGYTF
TRBV5-6	.	.	TRBJ1-2	TGTGCCAGCAGCTGGGAATACAGGGCATCGGGGGGCTACACCTTC	CASSWEYRASGGYTF
TRBV24-1	.	.	TRBJ2-3	TGTGCCACCAGTGATCCCGGACACCCTGGCGATACGCAGTATTTT	CATSDPGHPGDTQYF
TRBV19	.	.	TRBJ1-6	TGTGCCAGTAGTATAGAGTGGGCAGGGCAATCACCCCTCCACTTT	CASSIEWAGQSPLHF
TRBV27	once	TRBD1	TRBJ2-5	TGTGCCAGCAGTTCGGGGACAGCACCTTTTACCCAGTACTTC	CASSSGTAPFTQYF
TRBV9	.	TRBD2	TRBJ2-2	TGTGCCAGCAGCGCTCTAGCGGGGGGGCGCACCGGGGAGCTGTTTTTT	CASSALAGGRTGELFF
TRBV6-2/TRBV6-3	.	.	TRBJ1-1	TGTGCCAGCAGCTTGACAGAGAACACTGAAGCTTTCTTT	CASSLTENTEAFF
TRBV7-8	few	.	TRBJ1-2	TGTGCCAGCAGCTTAGTCGGCTGGGGGGAAGGCTACACCTTC	CASSLVGWGEGYTF
TRBV28	.	.	TRBJ1-3	TGTGGTGTTCTTGGAAACACCATATATTTT	CGVLGNTIYF
TRBV29-1	.	.	TRBJ2-5	TGCAGCGTCAACCGACAAGCCGAGACCCAGTACTTC	CSVNRQAETQYF
TRBV10-3	.	.	TRBJ2-2	TGTGCCATCAGTTCGGGACAGAACACCGGGGAGCTGTTTTTT	CAISSGQNTGELFF
TRBV30	.	TRBD1	TRBJ2-7	TGTGCCTGGAGTGAGAACAGGGGCTACGAGCAGTACTTC	CAWSENRGYEQYF
TRBV20-1	.	TRBD2	TRBJ2-1	TGCAGTGCTAGTGGAGCGGGGGGGACCTACAATGAGCAGTTCTTC	CSASGAGGTYNEQFF
TRBV5-1	few	TRBD2	TRBJ2-2	TGCGCCAGCAGCCTCCAAGCGGGACTAAGTACCGGGGAGCTGTTTTTT	CASSLQAGLSTGELFF
TRBV21-1	.	.	TRBJ2-7	TGTGCCAGCAGCAAAGCTGGGGATAGCGGGGGGGTACCCTACGAGCAGTACTTC	CASSKAGDSGGVPYEQYF
TRBV9	.	TRBD1	TRBJ1-6	TGTGCCAGCAGCCCCGACCTATCAGGGGGATTTTCACCCCTCCACTTT	CASSPDLSGGFSPLHF
TRBV15	few	.	TRBJ1-1	TGTGCCACCAGCAGAGATTTAACAGAGAACACTGAAGCTTTCTTT	CATSRDLTENTEAFF
TRBV6-2/TRBV6-3	.	TRBD1	TRBJ1-2	TGTGCCAGCAGTTTCCCGGACAGGGTATTCGGCTACACCTTC	CASSFPDRVFGYTF
TRBV25-1	.	.	TRBJ1-2	TGTGCCAGCAGTGAATACGACAGTTTCCCCTATGGCTACACCTTC	CASSEYDSFPYGYTF
TRBV19	few	.	TRBJ2-2	TGTGCCAGTAGTATCGGGGGCGGGAGAGACACCGGGGAGCTGTTTTTT	CASSIGGGRDTGELFF
TRBV5-1	once	.	TRBJ2-3	TGCGCCAGCAGCTTCCTGGATACGCAGTATTTT	CASSFLDTQYF
TRBV6-1	.	.	TRBJ1-3	TGTGCCAGCAGTGAAGCGCCCAGGGAAGTTTATGGAAACACCATATATTTT	CASSEAPREVYGNTIYF
TRBV2	.	.	TRBJ2-1	TGTGCCAGCAGTGAGGACAGAATCTACAATGAGCAGTTCTTC	CASSEDRIYNEQFF
TRBV7-2	.	.	TRBJ1-3	TGTGCCAGCAGCATGGGGACAATTCGCTCTGGAAACACCATATATTTT	CASSMGTIRSGNTIYF
TRBV2	.	TRBD2	TRBJ2-5	TGTGCCAGCAGTGGACTAGCGGTACAAGAGACCCAGTACTTC	CASSGLAVQETQYF
TRBV7-8	.	TRBD1	TRBJ1-6	TGTGCCAGCAGCTTAGGAGCGGGACAGGGAGGTTCACCCCTCCACTTT	CASSLGAGQGGSPLHF
TRBV19	once	.	TRBJ2-4	TGTGCCAGTAGTATGCAGCCGCTCATTGGGCAGGCCTCCACCAAAAACATTCAGTACTTC	CASSMQPLIGQASTKNIQYF
TRBV19	few	.	TRBJ1-6	TGTGCCAGTAGTATAATCGGTTCACCCCTCCACTTT	CASSIIGSPLHF
TRBV9	.	.	TRBJ1-3	TGTGCCAGCAGCGTCACAGTATCTGGAAACACCATATATTTT	CASSVTVSGNTIYF
TRBV3-1/TRBV3-2	.	TRBD1	TRBJ1-1	TGTGCCAGCAGCCGACAGGGACAGGGGTCGACTTTCTTT	CASSRQGQGSTFF
TRBV5-1	.	.	TRBJ2-3	TGCGCCAGCGGGAGCGCTAGCACAGATACGCAGTATTTT	CASGSASTDTQYF
TRBV25-1	.	.	TRBJ1-2	TGTGCCAGCAGTGCTACAGGGAGTCTAGGCTACACCTTC	CASSATGSLGYTF
TRBV6-5	once	TRBD1	TRBJ1-1	TGTGCCAGCAGTTACGCGGGACAGGGTTTGAACACTGAAGCTTTCTTT	CASSYAGQGLNTEAFF
TRBV13	.	TRBD2	TRBJ2-7	TGTGCCAGCAGCTTCAGCGGGGAGAACTCCTACGAGCAGTACTTC	CASSFSGENSYEQYF
TRBV2	.	.	TRBJ1-2	TGTGCCAGCAGTGGGACTTCCTATGGCTACACCTTC	CASSGTSYGYTF
TRBV7-9	.	.	TRBJ2-2	TGTGCCAGCAGCTTACGGTCGAACACCGGGGAGCTGTTTTTT	CASSLRSNTGELFF
TRBV2	.	TRBD1	TRBJ1-2	TGTGCCAGCAGTGAAGGGACAGGGAGGGGGTTCTACACCTTC	CASSEGTGRGFYTF
TRBV4-3	.	TRBD2	TRBJ2-1	TGCGCCAGCAGCCAAGGCCCCGGGACTAGCGGAACGAATGAGCAGTTCTTC	CASSQGPGTSGTNEQFF
TRBV6-2/TRBV6-3	many	.	TRBJ1-2	TGTGCCAGCAGTTACGGACAGATCTATGGCTACACCTTC	CASSYGQIYGYTF
TRBV4-3	.	TRBD1	TRBJ1-4	TGCGCCAGCAGCCAAGATTTGGGACAGGGGAACAAACTGTTTTTT	CASSQDLGQGNKLFF